Presented here are 29 T cell receptor beta chains from one specimen sequenced in a study of blood T cell repertoires in COVID-19. Libraries were prepared by immunoSEQ multiplex PCR; TCRdb keeps only in-frame clonotypes and omits some of them. Of tens of thousands of clones in the sample, around 90% were seen once. The sequenced sample was peripheral blood. These receptors were collected from a woman aged 60 to 75 with COVID-19, enrolled during active disease.

The genes are TRBV2 and TRBJ2-1; 10 bases are shared with TRBD2. The germline V gene has CDR1 SNHLY and CDR2 FYNNEI. The CDR3 extends over 18 amino acids. V lost 2 bases and J lost 3; bases outside the gene matches: 10. CDR3 nucleotides: TGTGCCAGCAGTGAATGGGGTGGGTCTAGCGGGAGCTACAATGAGCAGTTCTTC. Translation: CASSEWGGSSGSYNEQFF.

The chain carries TRBV6-6 and TRBJ1-1; 9 nucleotides align to TRBD1. Per germline, CDR1 MNHNY and CDR2 SVGAGI (reference sequence). The V gene end was trimmed by 4 bases and the J gene end by 1 base; junction bases not matched to a gene: 4. This CDR3 spans 15 amino acids. CDR3 loop: CASSSSDRGNTEAFF. CDR3 DNA: TGTGCCAGCAGTTCCTCGGACAGGGGGAACACTGAAGCTTTCTTT.

A few counts support this clone. V and J are TRBV7-9 and TRBJ2-5; 8 nucleotides match TRBD2. Germline assignment: CDR1 SEHNR and CDR2 FQNEAQ (reference sequence). The CDR3 runs to 16 residues. V shed 6 bases and J 5 bases; nucleotides not matched to a gene: 14. This chain's CDR3 is CASRLMSSGGPETQYF. As DNA, the CDR3 is TGTGCCAGCAGACTAATGTCCAGCGGGGGTCCGGAGACCCAGTACTTC.

The CDR3 nucleotides are TGTGCCAGCAGTTCGACTAGCGGGAGGGTAGAGACCCAGTACTTC. Residues: CASSSTSGRVETQYF. This chain uses TRBV27 with TRBJ2-5; 14 nucleotides line up with TRBD2. The CDR3 loop spans 15 amino acids. Germline CDR1 MNHEY, CDR2 SMNVEV (reference sequence). Unmatched junction bases numbered 2, after V lost 4 bases and J lost 4 bases.

This chain joins TRBV7-2 and TRBJ2-5; a possible D gene is TRBD2 (5 bases). With 1 base removed from V and 4 bases from J, the gap between germline ends came to 10 bases. This CDR3 spans 14 amino acids. The germline CDR1 and CDR2 sequences are SGHTA and FQGNSA. The CDR3: CASSLGRSGETQYF. CDR3 DNA sequence: TGTGCCAGCAGCTTAGGGAGGAGCGGAGAGACCCAGTACTTC.

The chain combines TRBV7-7 with TRBJ2-5; 7 nucleotides match TRBD2. CDR1 is SSHAT and CDR2 is FNYEAQ in the germline V gene (reference sequence). V dropped 4 bases and J dropped 4; count of bases not matched to a gene: 6. This CDR3 has 14 residues. The CDR3 protein is CASSSGGWPETQYF. The CDR3 region has the DNA TGTGCCAGCAGCTCCGGGGGGTGGCCAGAGACCCAGTACTTC. The whole variable domain, remainder taken from reference TRBV7-7 and TRBJ2-5, is GAGVSQSPRYKVTKRGQDVTLRCDPISSHATLYWYQQALGQGPEFLTYFNYEAQPDKSGLPSDRFSAERPEGSISTLTIQRTEQRDSAMYRCASSSGGWPETQYFGPGTRLLVL.

The chain has TRBV12-3 or TRBV12-4 and TRBJ2-3; D is possibly TRBD1 (6 bases). This CDR3 comprises 13 residues. With 6 bases removed from V and 2 bases from J, the gap between germline ends came to 9 bases. CDR3 sequence reads: CASRQGNTDTQYF. CDR3 coding DNA: TGTGCCAGCAGACAGGGTAACACAGATACGCAGTATTTT.

The chain combines TRBV6-2 or TRBV6-3 with TRBJ2-7; 11 bases map to TRBD2. This CDR3 contains 15 residues. In germline, CDR1 is MNHEY, CDR2 SVGEGT. The V segment lost 4 bases and the J segment 3 bases; nucleotides outside the gene matches: 5. The CDR3 loop is CASSSPLAGDYEQYF. The DNA of the CDR3 is TGTGCCAGCAGTTCCCCACTAGCGGGGGACTACGAGCAGTACTTC.

In its sample, this clone was seen a few times. The rearrangement links TRBV6-2 or TRBV6-3 to TRBJ1-4; no clear D gene. The V gene lost 2 bases and the J gene lost 6 bases, with 22 bases spanning the gap. This CDR3 spans 18 amino acids. Germline assignment: CDR1 MNHEY and CDR2 SVGEGT. DNA of the CDR3: TGTGCCAGCAGTTACCCATCCCGAGGTGGCGGTAATGATGAAAAACTGTTTTTT. Translated: CASSYPSRGGGNDEKLFF.

The V gene is TRBV5-6, the J gene TRBJ2-1, with D perhaps matching TRBD2 (5 bases). V dropped 4 bases and J dropped 3 bases, with 5 bases sitting between them. Looked up from germline, CDR1 is SGHDT and CDR2 is YYEEEE. The CDR3 sequence is 12 residues long. CDR3 bases: TGTGCCAGCAGCCGGGACTACAATGAGCAGTTCTTC. Protein product: CASSRDYNEQFF.

The chain links TRBV13 to TRBJ1-2; a weak D match, TRBD1 (5 bases). In germline, CDR1 is PRHDT, CDR2 FYEKMQ (reference sequence). The CDR3 runs 14 residues. V gave up 3 bases and J gave up 6 bases, with 14 bases separating them. In nucleotides, the CDR3 is TGTGCCAGCAGCTTTCGCCCCGGGGGGGATGGCTACACCTTC. It encodes CASSFRPGGDGYTF.

This clone has a handful of counts. The V and J genes are TRBV7-2 and TRBJ2-3; 7 nucleotides agree with TRBD2. CDR1 and CDR2 (germline): SGHTA, FQGNSA. The V gene end was trimmed by 5 bases and the J gene end by 0 bases; junction bases not matched to a gene: 8. This CDR3 has 16 residues. The CDR3 spells CASSPRGSGSTDTQYF. The CDR3 coding sequence is TGTGCCAGCAGCCCTCGAGGTAGCGGGAGCACAGATACGCAGTATTTT.

This clone appeared once. J is TRBJ2-4 and V is TRBV4-1; 8 positions agree with TRBD2. Trimming at V came to 3 bases and at J to 5 bases, leaving 12 bases not matched to a gene. The CDR3 totals 17 residues. Germline V gene lookup returns CDR1 MGHRA and CDR2 YSYEKL. Here the CDR3 DNA reads TGCGCCAGCAGCCATGGACCGCAGCGGGAGAAAGAAAACATTCAGTACTTC. Amino acids: CASSHGPQREKENIQYF.

The chain uses TRBV5-1 and TRBJ2-1, with D perhaps TRBD1 (5 bases). CDR1 SGHRS and CDR2 YFSETQ come from the germline V gene. Between the trimmed V and J ends, which lost 7 bases and 4 bases, there was a span of 9 bases. This CDR3 is built from 12 residues. CDR3 in DNA: TGCGCCAGCCGGGCAGGGTACAATGAGCAGTTCTTC. This gives the protein CASRAGYNEQFF.

V and J are TRBV15 and TRBJ1-1; 11 bases line up with TRBD1. Germline assignment: CDR1 LNHNV and CDR2 YYDKDF (reference sequence). CDR3 length: 14 residues. J was trimmed by 4 bases and V by 5 bases; bases with no gene match: 3. The CDR3 loop is CATSPGTGGTEAFF. The DNA of the CDR3 is TGTGCCACCAGCCCAGGGACAGGGGGCACTGAAGCTTTCTTT. Supplemented by reference TRBV15 and TRBJ1-1, the full variable domain reads DAMVIQNPRYQVTQFGKPVTLSCSQTLNHNVMYWYQQKSSQAPKLLFHYYDKDFNNEADTPDNFQSRRPNTSFCFLDIRSPGLGDTAMYLCATSPGTGGTEAFFGQGTRLTVV.

The V call is TRBV19, the J call TRBJ1-5; 9 bases are a match to TRBD1. The length of the CDR3 is 14 residues. The germline CDR1 and CDR2 sequences are LNHDA and SQIVND (reference sequence). J lost 7 bases, V lost 7 bases, and 8 bases had no gene match. CDR3 DNA sequence: TGTGCCAGTACCCCGACAGGGGGAGGCCAGCCCCAGCATTTT. Its protein is CASTPTGGGQPQHF.

The gene calls are TRBV5-6 and TRBJ1-1, with D perhaps TRBD1 (5 bases). The germline gives CDR1 SGHDT, CDR2 YYEEEE. The CDR3 is 14 residues long. Trimming took 4 bases from V and 0 from J, leaving 10 bases between them. CDR3: CASSGTNLNTEAFF. Written as DNA, the CDR3 is TGTGCCAGCAGCGGGACTAACTTGAACACTGAAGCTTTCTTT.

The rearrangement joins TRBV18 to TRBJ1-6; perhaps TRBD1 as D (6 bases). Germline V lookup: CDR1 KGHSH, CDR2 LQKENI. V lost 2 bases and J lost 7, with 12 bases in between. This CDR3 comprises 15 residues. The CDR3 DNA is TGTGCCAGCTCACCAGTGGACAGTGGGAATTCACCCCTCCACTTT. It is translated as CASSPVDSGNSPLHF.

The V and J genes are TRBV5-1 and TRBJ2-3; D may be TRBD1 (6 bases). Germline-derived CDR1 and CDR2 are SGHRS and YFSETQ. The CDR3 is 14 residues long. Trimming took off 1 base at V and 6 bases at J, with 12 bases between the two ends. The CDR3 region is CASSLRGNVDTQYF. In DNA form, the CDR3 reads TGCGCCAGCAGCTTGAGGGGGAATGTGGATACGCAGTATTTT. The variable domain in full, completed from reference TRBV5-1 and TRBJ2-3, reads KAGVTQTPRYLIKTRGQQVTLSCSPISGHRSVSWYQQTPGQGLQFLFEYFSETQRNKGNFPGRFSGRQFSNSRSEMNVSTLELGDSALYLCASSLRGNVDTQYFGPGTRLTVL.

The J gene is TRBJ2-6, the V gene TRBV30, with D possibly TRBD2 on 5 matching bases. The ends were cut back, 2 bases at V and 2 bases at J, with 7 bases in the middle. This CDR3 has 14 amino acids. Looked up from germline, CDR1 is GTSNPN and CDR2 is SVGIG (reference sequence). CDR3 in DNA: TGTGCCTGGAGTTCCGGGGCTGGGGCCAACGTCCTGACTTTC. It encodes CAWSSGAGANVLTF.

The rearrangement joins TRBV29-1 to TRBJ1-5, with D hard to call. The CDR3 consists of 13 residues. Trimming stripped 4 bases from V and 4 bases from J, with 11 bases between. Germline CDR1 and CDR2: SQVTM and ANQGSEA. DNA of the CDR3: TGCAGCGTTGCATCAGGATTAAATCAGCCCCAGCATTTT. Amino acid sequence: CSVASGLNQPQHF.

The chain joins TRBV28 to TRBJ2-7; no definite D call. The V gene's germline CDR1 is MDHEN and CDR2 SYDVKM. The germline V and J ends were trimmed by 4 bases and 4 bases, with 5 bases remaining between them. This CDR3 region has 11 residues. The DNA for the CDR3 is TGTGCCAGCAGTTACTTATACGAGCAGTACTTC. Encoded protein: CASSYLYEQYF.

This clone was observed a single time. This rearrangement joins TRBV4-2 to TRBJ2-1, with TRBD2 matching over 11 bases. The CDR3 runs 17 residues. CDR1 is LGHNA, CDR2 YNFKEQ, per germline. Trimming removed 0 bases from V and 7 bases from J; junction bases left unmatched: 8. CDR3: CASSQDARTSGSNEQFF. The CDR3 DNA sequence: TGTGCCAGCAGCCAAGATGCCCGGACTAGCGGGTCTAATGAGCAGTTCTTC.

The chain carries TRBV19 and TRBJ2-6; TRBD1 aligns across 10 bases. Per germline, CDR1 LNHDA and CDR2 SQIVND (reference sequence). After removal of 7 bases from V and 0 bases from J, the junction contained 6 bases not matched to a gene. This CDR3 is 17 amino acids long. The CDR3 bases are TGTGCCAGTAAGCGGACAGGGGGTATCTCTGGGGCCAACGTCCTGACTTTC. This codes for CASKRTGGISGANVLTF.

The rearrangement joins TRBV6-5 to TRBJ1-1; D is uncertain. The V gene lost 0 bases and the J gene lost 1 base, with 3 bases spanning the gap. In germline, CDR1 is MNHEY, CDR2 SVGAGI. The length of the CDR3 is 13 residues. The CDR3 coding sequence is TGTGCCAGCAGTTACTCGGCGAACACTGAAGCTTTCTTT. Residues: CASSYSANTEAFF.

The genes are TRBV15 and TRBJ2-5, with TRBD2 matching over 9 bases. The junction had 9 bases not matched to a gene; V was cut back by 2 bases and J by 5 bases. This CDR3 is built from 16 residues. CDR1 and CDR2 (germline): LNHNV, YYDKDF (reference sequence). CDR3: CATSRPGLAGGETQYF. The CDR3 region has the DNA TGTGCCACCAGCAGACCGGGACTAGCAGGCGGGGAGACCCAGTACTTC.

This clone was observed a few times. The chain combines TRBV25-1 with TRBJ2-3; possibly TRBD1 for D (5 bases). There are 11 residues in the CDR3. V was clipped by 8 bases and J by 4 bases, with 7 bases between them. CDR1 is MGHDK, CDR2 SYGVNS, per germline. The CDR3 sequence is CASSTADTQYF. In DNA, the CDR3 is TGTGCCAGCTCGACAGCAGATACGCAGTATTTT.

The rearrangement joins TRBV2 to TRBJ2-5, with no clear D. Looked up from germline, CDR1 is SNHLY and CDR2 is FYNNEI. This CDR3 comprises 13 residues. V was shortened by 3 bases and J by 5 bases, with 10 bases between the two germline ends. Here the CDR3 reads CASSDLTGETQYF. For the CDR3, the DNA is TGTGCCAGCAGTGACCTGACTGGGGAGACCCAGTACTTC. The full variable domain, completed using reference TRBV2 and TRBJ2-5, is EPEVTQTPSHQVTQMGQEVILRCVPISNHLYFYWYRQILGQKVEFLVSFYNNEISEKSEIFDDQFSVERPDGSNFTLKIRSTKLEDSAMYFCASSDLTGETQYFGPGTRLLVL.

The chain combines TRBV30 with TRBJ1-5; D is possibly TRBD1 (5 bases). Germline CDR1 and CDR2: GTSNPN and SVGIG (reference sequence). Trimming pared 2 bases from V and 0 bases from J, leaving 11 bases between. The length of the CDR3 is 15 residues. CDR3 nucleotide sequence: TGTGCCTGGAGTTTCGGGGGTTATAGCAATCAGCCCCAGCATTTT. Translating it yields CAWSFGGYSNQPQHF.